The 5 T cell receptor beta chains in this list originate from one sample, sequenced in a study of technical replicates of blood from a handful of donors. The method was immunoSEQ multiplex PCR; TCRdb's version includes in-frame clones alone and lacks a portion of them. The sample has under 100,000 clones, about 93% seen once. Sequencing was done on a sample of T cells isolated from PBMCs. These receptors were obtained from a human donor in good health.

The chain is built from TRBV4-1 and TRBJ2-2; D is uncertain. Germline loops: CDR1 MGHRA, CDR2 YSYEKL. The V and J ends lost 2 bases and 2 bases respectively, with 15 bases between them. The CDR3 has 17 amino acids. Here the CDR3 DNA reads TGCGCCAGCAGCCAACCTGTCGCTACCTTCAACACCGGGGAGCTGTTTTTT. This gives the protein CASSQPVATFNTGELFF.

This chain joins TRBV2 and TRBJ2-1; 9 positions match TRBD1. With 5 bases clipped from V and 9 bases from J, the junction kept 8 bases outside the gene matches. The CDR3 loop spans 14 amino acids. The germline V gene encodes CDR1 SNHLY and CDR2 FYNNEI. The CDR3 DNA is TGTGCCAGCAGTTACCCCGGGACAGGGACTGAGCAGTTCTTC. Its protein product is CASSYPGTGTEQFF.

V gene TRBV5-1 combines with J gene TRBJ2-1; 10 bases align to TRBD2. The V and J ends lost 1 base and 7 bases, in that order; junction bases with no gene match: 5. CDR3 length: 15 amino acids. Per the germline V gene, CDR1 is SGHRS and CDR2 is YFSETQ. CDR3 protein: CASSLLAGDPNEQFF. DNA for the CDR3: TGCGCCAGCAGCTTGCTAGCGGGAGATCCGAATGAGCAGTTCTTC.

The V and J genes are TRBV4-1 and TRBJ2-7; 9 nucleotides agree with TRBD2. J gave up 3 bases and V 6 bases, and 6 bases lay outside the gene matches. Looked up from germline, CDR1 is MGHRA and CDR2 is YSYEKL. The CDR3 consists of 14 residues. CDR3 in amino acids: CASRPAGGLYEQYF. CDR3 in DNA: TGCGCCAGCAGACCGGCGGGGGGGCTCTACGAGCAGTACTTC.

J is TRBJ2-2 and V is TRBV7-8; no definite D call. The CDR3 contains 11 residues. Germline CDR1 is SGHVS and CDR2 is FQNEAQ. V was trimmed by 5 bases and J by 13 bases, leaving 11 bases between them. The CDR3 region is CASSTLTGLFF. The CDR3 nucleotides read TGTGCCAGCAGCACTCTGACGGGGCTGTTTTTT. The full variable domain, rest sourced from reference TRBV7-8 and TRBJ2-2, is GAGVSQSPRYKVAKRGQDVALRCDPISGHVSLFWYQQALGQGPEFLTYFQNEAQLDKSGLPSDRFFAERPEGSVSTLKIQRTQQEDSAVYLCASSTLTGLFFGEGSRLTVL.